Detailed here is one T cell receptor beta chain. Its antigen is undetermined. A multiplex PCR was run with 60 Vbeta primers and 13 Jbeta primers. The assay was immunoSEQ multiplex PCR, and TCRdb's table has in-frame clones only and misses some. The table lists about 200,000 clones, around 83% of them singletons, with 1.5% to 2% in the top ten. Healthy bone marrow donors formed the donor group. With V trimmed by 3 bases and J by 0 bases, 3 bases remained unmatched. CDR1 is MNHEY and CDR2 is SMNVEV in the germline V gene (reference sequence). The CDR3 spans 15 residues. This sample was included in a study of cytomegalovirus exposure and HLA in healthy donors. Whole-study context: Around 80 million unique TCR sequences came from HLA-typed donors in an early release.

Regarding the study as a whole: A few chains linked to CMV were shown in vitro to be specific for CMV antigens. Looking again later, the authors saw that most CMV-associated TCR beta chains seemed HLA-restricted.

Sequences were obtained from PBMCs. The rearrangement joins TRBV27 to TRBJ2-3, with 7 bases that match TRBD2. The receptor was isolated from a man between 35 and 55 years old in good health and CMV-seropositive. CDR3 sequence: CASSLRRESTDTQYF. The CDR3, as DNA: TGTGCCAGCAGTTTGCGGCGGGAGAGCACAGATACGCAGTATTTT.